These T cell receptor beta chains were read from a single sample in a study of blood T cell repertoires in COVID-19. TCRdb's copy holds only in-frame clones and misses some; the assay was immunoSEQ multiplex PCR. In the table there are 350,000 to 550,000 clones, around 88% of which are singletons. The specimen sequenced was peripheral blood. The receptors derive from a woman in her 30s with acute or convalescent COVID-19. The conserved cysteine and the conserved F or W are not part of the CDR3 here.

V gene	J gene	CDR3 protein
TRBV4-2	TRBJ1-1	ASSRDRNGATEAF
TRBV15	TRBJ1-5	ATSRALPGQIIYSNQPQH
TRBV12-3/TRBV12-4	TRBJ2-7	ASSPIEGREQY
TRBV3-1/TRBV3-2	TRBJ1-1	ASRKGWNTEAF
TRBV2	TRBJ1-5	ASRKFFRDREGQPQH
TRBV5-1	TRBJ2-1	ASSSSRGGEQF
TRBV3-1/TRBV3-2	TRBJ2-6	ASSLQFGRQNSGANVLT
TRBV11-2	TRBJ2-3	ASSLVAGTDTQY
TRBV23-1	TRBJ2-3	ASSQSSRGY
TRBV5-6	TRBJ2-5	ASSSYPGLNETQY
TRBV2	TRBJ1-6	ASSEVAKPNSPLH
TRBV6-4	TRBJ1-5	ASSPTGDNQPQH
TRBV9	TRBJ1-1	ASSVGGLGAGAEAF
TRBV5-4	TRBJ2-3	ASSLFREKPNTDTQY
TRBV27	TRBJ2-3	ASKGLLAGNTDTQY
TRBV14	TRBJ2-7	ASSRLAGNSYEQY
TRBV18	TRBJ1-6	ASSIDRPGTVSPLH